Below are 14 T cell receptor beta chains sequenced from a single sample in a study of cytomegalovirus exposure and HLA in healthy donors. This PCR relied on a set of 60 Vbeta primers and 13 Jbeta primers. Measured with immunoSEQ multiplex PCR; TCRdb has only the in-frame clones, and not every one. The sample spans about 160,000 clones; the ten largest clones claim roughly 1.3%. The sequenced sample was PBMCs. These receptors were collected from a woman in her sixties in good health and CMV-seronegative.

CDR3 in amino acids: CASSLVPLAGGSSYNEQFF. DNA of the CDR3: TGTGCCAGCAGCTTAGTACCTCTAGCGGGGGGGAGCTCCTACAATGAGCAGTTCTTC. This chain links TRBV7-2 with TRBJ2-1, with 12 bases identical to TRBD2. The germline V gene has CDR1 SGHTA and CDR2 FQGNSA. There are 19 residues in the CDR3. With 1 base clipped from V and 0 bases from J, the junction kept 7 bases outside the gene matches.

Turning to this clone: This CDR3 is also generated by other DNA sequences in the sample. The chain is built from TRBV15 and TRBJ2-2, with 7 nucleotides matching TRBD2. Trimming removed 6 bases from V and 4 bases from J; junction bases left unmatched: 5. Germline assignment: CDR1 LNHNV and CDR2 YYDKDF (reference sequence). CDR3 length: 14 residues. In DNA, the CDR3 is TGTGCCACCAGGCCCCCGGGGGGCACCGGGGAGCTGTTTTTT. Amino acid sequence: CATRPPGGTGELFF.

The chain uses TRBV10-3 and TRBJ2-7; no definite D call. V was cut by 11 bases and J by 0 bases, with 11 bases left in between. This CDR3 comprises 12 residues. Germline loops: CDR1 ENHRY, CDR2 SYGVKD. CDR3 bases: TGTGCCGTAACCTCCAGCTCCTACGAGCAGTACTTC. Protein product: CAVTSSSYEQYF.

The V gene is TRBV29-1, the J gene TRBJ2-3, with 8 bases identical to TRBD2. Unmatched junction bases numbered 9, after V lost 6 bases and J lost 1 base. This CDR3 comprises 15 residues. CDR1 and CDR2 (germline): SQVTM, ANQGSEA. The DNA for the CDR3 is TGCAGCGTCGGACTCGGGAGGGACGGCACAGATACGCAGTATTTT. Protein product: CSVGLGRDGTDTQYF.

The chain links TRBV29-1 to TRBJ2-7, with 8 bases lining up with TRBD2. The CDR3 totals 14 residues. Germline trimming cut 4 bases from V and 6 bases from J; bases unmatched to any gene: 11. Germline V gene lookup returns CDR1 SQVTM and CDR2 ANQGSEA. The DNA of the CDR3 is TGCAGCGTTGCGGGACCGTCGGCGGGGGGCGAGCAGTACTTC. Residues: CSVAGPSAGGEQYF.

This sequence joins TRBV5-1 and TRBJ2-2; D possibly corresponds to TRBD1 (5 bases). CDR1 and CDR2 (germline): SGHRS, YFSETQ. The length of the CDR3 is 15 residues. The V end was cut by 4 bases, the J end by 0 bases, with 10 bases between. CDR3 amino acids: CASSHRQSNTGELFF. In nucleotides, the CDR3 is TGCGCCAGCAGCCACAGACAGTCGAACACCGGGGAGCTGTTTTTT.

This chain uses TRBV7-9 with TRBJ1-1; D unresolved. The CDR3 runs to 17 residues. Per germline, CDR1 SEHNR and CDR2 FQNEAQ (reference sequence). The V end was cut by 1 base, the J end by 5 bases, with 20 bases between. This chain's CDR3 is CASSLDGGSRRITEAFF. CDR3 coding DNA: TGTGCCAGCAGCTTAGATGGAGGGAGTCGGAGGATTACTGAAGCTTTCTTT.

This chain uses TRBV7-2 with TRBJ2-3; D not certain. The CDR3 runs to 12 residues. The germline CDR1 and CDR2 sequences are SGHTA and FQGNSA. V shed 4 bases and J shed 0 bases, with 2 bases lying between them. As DNA, the CDR3 is TGTGCCAGCAGCTCTAGCACAGATACGCAGTATTTT. Translating it yields CASSSSTDTQYF.

The CDR3 sequence is CAITGRVGGYTF. DNA for the CDR3: TGTGCCATCACAGGCAGGGTCGGCGGCTACACCTTC. J is TRBJ1-2 and V is TRBV10-3; D is possibly TRBD1 (5 bases). The CDR3 has 12 residues. V was pared by 7 bases and J by 8 bases, with 14 bases between. Germline values: CDR1 ENHRY, CDR2 SYGVKD.

The chain links TRBV27 to TRBJ2-7; a possible D gene is TRBD1 (5 bases). Between the trimmed V and J ends, which lost 2 bases and 4 bases, there was a span of 12 bases. Germline V gene lookup returns CDR1 MNHEY and CDR2 SMNVEV (reference sequence). The CDR3 runs to 14 residues. DNA of the CDR3: TGTGCCAGCAGTTTAAGCCAGGGCCTTTACGAGCAGTACTTC. It encodes CASSLSQGLYEQYF.

The chain recombines TRBV10-3 with TRBJ1-1; D perhaps matches TRBD1 (6 bases). The germline V gene encodes CDR1 ENHRY and CDR2 SYGVKD. The CDR3 runs to 12 residues. V dropped 4 bases and J dropped 11 bases, with 14 bases sitting between them. This CDR3 is CAISGGGQVAFF. CDR3 DNA sequence: TGTGCCATCAGTGGGGGGGGCCAGGTGGCTTTCTTT.

This chain uses TRBV30 with TRBJ1-1, with D unresolved. Germline loops: CDR1 GTSNPN, CDR2 SVGIG (reference sequence). The CDR3 runs 14 residues. Trimming removed 4 bases at V and 3 bases at J, with 15 bases between. Written as DNA, the CDR3 is TGTGCCTGGATTCAAGGAGACCGGGACACTGAAGCTTTCTTT. Translation gives CAWIQGDRDTEAFF.

CDR3 coding DNA: TGCAGCGTTGATCGCGGGCTAGCGGAAGACAATGAGCAGTTCTTC. It specifies CSVDRGLAEDNEQFF. The V and J genes are TRBV29-1 and TRBJ2-1, with 7 nucleotides matching TRBD2. CDR1 and CDR2 from the germline V gene are SQVTM and ANQGSEA. The CDR3 extends over 15 amino acids. Trimming took 3 bases from V and 5 from J; bases not matched to a gene: 10.

This chain joins TRBV4-2 and TRBJ1-5; D gene unclear. Trimming cost V 1 base and J 0 bases, with 13 bases left between them. Germline CDR1 reads LGHNA; CDR2 reads YNFKEQ. This CDR3 contains 17 residues. The CDR3 nucleotides are TGTGCCAGCAGCCAAGTTCTGCGCAGGAATAGCAATCAGCCCCAGCATTTT. Protein: CASSQVLRRNSNQPQHF.